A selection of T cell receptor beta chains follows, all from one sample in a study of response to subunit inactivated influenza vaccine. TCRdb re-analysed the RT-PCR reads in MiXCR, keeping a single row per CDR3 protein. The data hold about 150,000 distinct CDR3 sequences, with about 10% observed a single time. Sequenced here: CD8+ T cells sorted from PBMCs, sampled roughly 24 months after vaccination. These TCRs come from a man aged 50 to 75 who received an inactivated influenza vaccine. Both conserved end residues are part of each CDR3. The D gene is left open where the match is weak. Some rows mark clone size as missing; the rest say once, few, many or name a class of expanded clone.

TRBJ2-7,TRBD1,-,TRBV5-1,CASSSTGGSNEQYF,TGCGCCAGCAGCTCGACAGGGGGATCCAACGAGCAGTACTTC
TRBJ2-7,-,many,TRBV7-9,CASSLAVDEQYF,TGTGCCAGCAGCTTAGCGGTCGACGAGCAGTACTTC
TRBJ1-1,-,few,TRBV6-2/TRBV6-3,CASRYGGNTEAFF,TGTGCCAGCAGGTATGGGGGAAACACTGAAGCTTTCTTT
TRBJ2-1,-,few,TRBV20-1,CSARGDRLINEQFF,TGCAGTGCTAGGGGCGACAGGCTTATCAATGAGCAGTTCTTC
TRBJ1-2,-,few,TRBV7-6,CASSYGESYGYTF,TGTGCCAGCAGCTATGGGGAGTCCTATGGCTACACCTTC
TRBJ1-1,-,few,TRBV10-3,CAIDSTEAFF,TGTGCCATTGACAGCACTGAAGCTTTCTTT
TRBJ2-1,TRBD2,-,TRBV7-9,CASSSWWTSGNNEQFF,TGTGCCAGCAGCTCTTGGTGGACTAGCGGGAACAATGAGCAGTTCTTC
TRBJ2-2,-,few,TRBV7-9,CASSLSGPAGELFF,TGTGCCAGCAGCTTAAGCGGTCCGGCCGGGGAGCTGTTTTTT
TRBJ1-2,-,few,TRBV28,CASAGGSYGYTF,TGTGCCAGCGCCGGGGGCTCCTATGGCTACACCTTC
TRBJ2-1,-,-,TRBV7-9,CASSLPGPLGNEQFF,TGTGCCAGCAGCTTACCAGGTCCCCTCGGTAATGAGCAGTTCTTC